These T cell receptor beta chains were read from a single sample in a study of blood T cells in healthy people across ages. TCRdb itself ran the 5' RACE reads through MiXCR, one entry per CDR3 protein. This table has 270,000 or so distinct CDR3 sequences, 25% to 30% appearing once. The sample consisted of blood. These receptors were obtained from a woman aged 70-85 years in good health. The CDR3 runs from the conserved cysteine through the conserved F or W. The order of the fields is V gene, J gene, CDR3 protein.

>TRBV11-3|TRBJ2-7
CASSPDNYEQYF
>TRBV12-3/TRBV12-4|TRBJ1-6
CASSLGVNSPLHF
>TRBV6-4|TRBJ2-1
CASSRLAGGYNEQFF
>TRBV28|TRBJ2-1
CASSLYLGVEQFF
>TRBV5-1|TRBJ1-4
CASVPQKSFNEKLFF
>TRBV29-1|TRBJ2-5
CSVALGETQYF
>TRBV10-3|TRBJ2-7
CAISETPQSNEQYF
>TRBV28|TRBJ2-4
CASSWGGSNIQYF
>TRBV13|-
CASSLSTPNLSYEQYF
>TRBV7-7|TRBJ2-1
CASSPGKLYNEQFF
>TRBV7-9|TRBJ2-2
CASSSRGQVTGELFF
>TRBV20-1|TRBJ1-5
CSARVASGRPQHF
>TRBV20-1|TRBJ2-7
CSAGPPGRGDF
>TRBV10-3|TRBJ2-5
CAVARGNQETQYF
>TRBV12-5|TRBJ2-5
CASGPQKETQYF
>TRBV7-8|TRBJ1-2
CASSLALVDYGYTF
>TRBV28|TRBJ1-2
CASSTGFGGYTF
>TRBV7-3|TRBJ2-6
CASSSTRTGSGANVLTF
>TRBV5-1|-
CASSPMGVTQGEQYF
>TRBV7-2|TRBJ2-5
CASSLVAAQYF
>TRBV6-2/TRBV6-3|TRBJ2-3
CASSSLAGGYPDTQYF
>TRBV24-1|TRBJ1-2
CATSDGTGRITGYTF
>TRBV27|TRBJ2-1
CASSSPGLASNEQFF
>TRBV20-1|TRBJ2-7
CSARVGGVHEQYF
>TRBV20-1|TRBJ1-1
CSASLGGVNTEAFF
>TRBV20-1|TRBJ1-3
CSARGYSGNTIYF
>TRBV18|TRBJ1-5
CASSPGSNQPQHF
>TRBV24-1|TRBJ2-1
CATSDSAPIQGAIALKGYNEQFF
>TRBV11-2|TRBJ2-3
CASSLNPGGITDTQYF
>TRBV28|TRBJ1-4
CASDRVGTNEKLFF
>TRBV28|TRBJ2-2
CASGRQGRTGELFF
>TRBV24-1|TRBJ2-1
CATSAPGLAGGLEQFF
>TRBV5-1|TRBJ1-2
CVSSLVGNYGYTF
>TRBV5-1|TRBJ2-5
CASSPDRVQETQYF
>TRBV28|TRBJ2-5
CASSPIRQETQYF
>TRBV12-3/TRBV12-4|-
CASSTGGAVVYEQYF
>TRBV3-1|TRBJ2-7
CASSRAHGGLTYEQCF
>TRBV3-1|TRBJ1-4
CASTSRTGNEKLFF
>TRBV7-2|TRBJ1-2
CASSRGQGLNYGYTF
>TRBV20-1|TRBJ2-5
CSAPRPGTPQETQYF
>TRBV12-3/TRBV12-4|TRBJ1-2
CASSFNNGYTF
>TRBV7-2|TRBJ2-1
CASSLGVSQANEQFF
>TRBV11-2|-
CASSLDLSGRRNEQFF
>TRBV7-9|TRBJ2-3
CASSYGDFTDTQYF
>TRBV28|TRBJ1-3
CASSFPTGSGNTIYF
>TRBV29-1|TRBJ1-3
CSVRGEGGNTIYF
>TRBV4-1|TRBJ1-2
CASSQDLGQGLGYTF